This TCR beta chain was identified in a study of vaccination effects on CD4 cells after COVID-19. CD4+ T cells specific for antigen were expanded with viral peptide pools by the ViraFEST assay before sequencing. Culturing for nine to ten days preceded CD4+ T cell isolation. Vaccine administered to participants consisted of two doses of either BNT162b2 or mRNA-1273. The study found no prior SARS-CoV-2 infection in the vaccine recipients, who tested negative for nucleocapsid antibodies. Fresh IL-2-containing medium replaced half the medium on days 3 and 7. With 5 bases removed from V and 8 bases from J, the gap between germline ends came to 10 bases. The length of the CDR3 is 12 residues. Produced via immunoSEQ multiplex PCR; TCRdb's table is partial and in-frame only. The profile shows nearly 30,000 clones, around 80% of them singletons. This clone occurred once. Its specificity is not known.

The TCR originated in a human donor who received a COVID-19 vaccine. Some clones in this sample may be carry-over from other donors' samples. This specimen was CD4+ T cells from PBMCs cultured with SARS-CoV-2 spike peptides, taken after COVID-19 vaccination. J is TRBJ2-1 and V is TRBV12-3 or TRBV12-4; D gene uncertain. CDR3 sequence: CASSPFNDEQFF. Here the CDR3 DNA reads TGTGCCAGCAGTCCCTTCAACGATGAGCAGTTCTTC.